What follows are 20 T cell receptor beta chains derived from one specimen sequenced in a study of T cell changes during pregnancy in multiple sclerosis. Produced via immunoSEQ multiplex PCR; TCRdb's table is partial and in-frame only. The data contain just under 45,000 clones, roughly 90% of them singletons. Source: CD4+ T cells from peripheral blood mononuclear cells, taken in the first trimester of pregnancy. Source of these receptors: a female donor with multiple sclerosis, enrolled in a pregnancy study.

The chain links TRBV5-4 to TRBJ2-3, with TRBD2 identical over 11 bases. The V and J ends lost 3 bases and 4 bases, in that order; junction bases with no gene match: 7. Germline V gene data show CDR1 as SGHNT and CDR2 as YYREEE (reference sequence). The CDR3 loop spans 16 amino acids. The CDR3 reads CASSYGIAGGADTQYF. For the CDR3, the DNA is TGTGCCAGCAGCTACGGAATAGCGGGAGGGGCAGATACGCAGTATTTT.

The CDR3 sequence: CASLARGAPPYEQYF. DNA for the CDR3: TGTGCCAGCTTAGCTCGGGGAGCCCCTCCCTACGAGCAGTACTTC. The chain carries TRBV28 and TRBJ2-7; perhaps TRBD2 as D (5 bases). The CDR3 has 15 amino acids. Germline CDR1 reads MDHEN; CDR2 reads SYDVKM. V was cut by 8 bases and J by 2 bases, with 19 bases left in between.

J is TRBJ2-7 and V is TRBV7-9; maybe TRBD2 (5 bases). Per germline, CDR1 SEHNR and CDR2 FQNEAQ (reference sequence). V lost 4 bases to trimming and J lost 0 bases, with 13 bases between them. The CDR3 covers 15 residues. The CDR3 sequence: CASSSSGYTSYEQYF. CDR3 DNA: TGTGCCAGCAGCTCGAGCGGTTACACCTCCTACGAGCAGTACTTC.

The chain couples TRBV5-1 to TRBJ1-1, with D perhaps TRBD1 (5 bases). Germline V gives CDR1 SGHRS, CDR2 YFSETQ. The CDR3 spans 13 residues. V lost 4 bases, J lost 11 bases, and 18 bases lay in between. CDR3: CASSPGGEARAFF. For the CDR3, the DNA is TGCGCCAGCAGCCCGGGGGGGGAAGCTCGGGCTTTCTTT. The variable domain in full, with the rest retrieved from reference TRBV5-1 and TRBJ1-1, is KAGVTQTPRYLIKTRGQQVTLSCSPISGHRSVSWYQQTPGQGLQFLFEYFSETQRNKGNFPGRFSGRQFSNSRSEMNVSTLELGDSALYLCASSPGGEARAFFGQGTRLTVV.

The V and J genes are TRBV9 and TRBJ1-1; D perhaps matches TRBD1 (5 bases). The V gene's germline CDR1 is SGDLS and CDR2 YYNGEE. The CDR3 length is 14 residues. Trimming pared 0 bases from V and 6 bases from J, leaving 12 bases between. The CDR3 nucleotides read TGTGCCAGCAGCGTAGAAGGGGCCTCGGCTGAAGCTTTCTTT. This gives the protein CASSVEGASAEAFF. The full variable domain, its missing parts supplied by reference TRBV9 and TRBJ1-1, is DSGVTQTPKHLITATGQRVTLRCSPRSGDLSVYWYQQSLDQGLQFLIQYYNGEERAKGNILERFSAQQFPDLHSELNLSSLELGDSALYFCASSVEGASAEAFFGQGTRLTVV.

This chain joins TRBV27 and TRBJ1-1, with 7 nucleotides matching TRBD1. Germline CDR1 reads MNHEY; CDR2 reads SMNVEV (reference sequence). V was clipped by 5 bases and J by 4 bases; unmatched bases: 4. There are 13 residues in the CDR3. The CDR3 DNA follows: TGTGCCAGCAGTCCCTCAGGGGGCACTGAAGCTTTCTTT. Translating it yields CASSPSGGTEAFF.

This chain joins TRBV4-1 and TRBJ1-2; 7 nucleotides agree with TRBD1. After removal of 4 bases from V and 6 bases from J, the junction contained 17 bases not matched to a gene. The germline V gene encodes CDR1 MGHRA and CDR2 YSYEKL. This CDR3 has 17 amino acids. CDR3 nucleotides: TGCGCCAGCAGCCTACGACAGGGAACTGTTTTGATGCATGGCTACACCTTC. Amino acid sequence: CASSLRQGTVLMHGYTF.

The chain has TRBV25-1 and TRBJ1-6; 9 nucleotides match TRBD1. Germline V CDR1 and CDR2: MGHDK, SYGVNS. J lost 12 bases, V lost 2 bases, and 5 bases had no gene match. This CDR3 comprises 14 residues. The CDR3 is CASSEPGQGRPLHF. The DNA of the CDR3 is TGTGCCAGCAGTGAACCCGGACAGGGGCGACCCCTCCACTTT.

This chain uses TRBV30 with TRBJ1-2; D is unclear. V was clipped by 0 bases and J by 5 bases, with 10 bases between them. Germline-derived CDR1 and CDR2 are GTSNPN and SVGIG (reference sequence). The CDR3 spans 13 residues. The chain's CDR3 is CAWSVRGPYGYTF. The CDR3 nucleotides are TGTGCCTGGAGTGTACGAGGCCCGTATGGCTACACCTTC. Using reference TRBV30 and TRBJ1-2 for the parts outside the CDR3, the full variable domain is SQTIHQWPATLVQPVGSPLSLECTVEGTSNPNLYWYRQAAGRGLQLLFYSVGIGQISSEVPQNLSASRPQDRQFILSSKKLLLSDSGFYLCAWSVRGPYGYTFGSGTRLTVV.

The gene calls are TRBV9 and TRBJ2-1, with 7 bases fitting TRBD2. Losses at the gene ends were 3 bases for V and 2 bases for J; bases not matched to a gene: 5. CDR3 length equals 15 residues. Per the germline V gene, CDR1 is SGDLS and CDR2 is YYNGEE. The CDR3 sequence: CASSAAGVPYNEQFF. CDR3 sequence (DNA): TGTGCCAGCAGCGCCGCGGGAGTCCCCTACAATGAGCAGTTCTTC.

V gene TRBV21-1 combines with J gene TRBJ2-7; the table's TRBD1 call for D was not verified on the DNA. TRBV21-1 is termed a pseudogene. The CDR3 contains 14 residues. CDR3 bases: TGTGCCAGCAGCAAAACAGGGATAAGCGACGAGCAGTACTTC. Its translation: CASSKTGISDEQYF.

The chain combines TRBV7-3 with TRBJ2-1, with a weak D call TRBD2 (6 bases). Germline V gene sequence: CDR1 SGHTA, CDR2 FQGTGA. This CDR3 spans 15 amino acids. The V gene lost 0 bases and the J gene lost 4 bases, with 10 bases spanning the gap. The CDR3 loop reads CASSLTSGTYNEQFF. CDR3 nucleotide sequence: TGTGCCAGCAGCTTAACTAGCGGAACATACAATGAGCAGTTCTTC. Together with reference TRBV7-3 and TRBJ2-1, the CDR3 gives the full variable domain: GAGVSQTPSNKVTEKGKYVELRCDPISGHTALYWYRQSLGQGPEFLIYFQGTGAADDSGLPNDRFFAVRPEGSVSTLKIQRTERGDSAVYLCASSLTSGTYNEQFFGPGTRLTVL.

This clone has only a few counts. V usage is TRBV30 and J usage is TRBJ1-6, with TRBD1 matching over 7 bases. Germline V CDR1 and CDR2: GTSNPN, SVGIG (reference sequence). V was pared by 0 bases and J by 10 bases, with 9 bases of the junction left unmatched. The CDR3 extends over 15 amino acids. This chain's CDR3 is CAWSVNRQGGSPLHF. CDR3 in DNA: TGTGCCTGGAGTGTCAACCGACAGGGAGGATCACCCCTCCACTTT. Full variable domain (remainder filled in from reference TRBV30 and TRBJ1-6): SQTIHQWPATLVQPVGSPLSLECTVEGTSNPNLYWYRQAAGRGLQLLFYSVGIGQISSEVPQNLSASRPQDRQFILSSKKLLLSDSGFYLCAWSVNRQGGSPLHFGNGTRLTVT.

The genes are TRBV18 and TRBJ2-7, with D maybe TRBD2 (6 bases). Germline lookup yields CDR1 KGHSH and CDR2 LQKENI. V lost 2 bases and J 0 bases, leaving 14 bases between the germline ends. The CDR3 is made up of 16 amino acids. DNA of the CDR3: TGTGCCAGCTCACCAGGGGTACGGGGGAGCTCCTACGAGCAGTACTTC. Protein: CASSPGVRGSSYEQYF.

V and J are TRBV4-3 and TRBJ2-3; TRBD2 agrees at 8 bases. The ends lost 3 bases at V and 0 bases at J; junction bases unmatched: 11. CDR3 size: 18 residues. Germline V CDR1 and CDR2: LGHNA, YSLEER. CDR3 bases: TGCGCCAGCAGCCAGGGGATTCGTAGCGGGGCTAGCACAGATACGCAGTATTTT. This codes for CASSQGIRSGASTDTQYF.

V gene TRBV7-2 combines with J gene TRBJ1-5, with 10 bases lining up with TRBD1. In germline, CDR1 is SGHTA, CDR2 FQGNSA. J was trimmed by 6 bases and V by 3 bases; bases with no gene match: 5. The CDR3 contains 15 residues. The CDR3 sequence: CASSLRQGAGQPQHF. As DNA, the CDR3 is TGTGCCAGCAGCTTGAGACAGGGGGCAGGTCAGCCCCAGCATTTT.

The CDR3 spells CASSLDGGGSEQFF. As DNA, the CDR3 is TGTGCCAGCAGCTTAGATGGGGGCGGGAGTGAGCAGTTCTTC. The J gene is TRBJ2-1, the V gene TRBV11-2; possibly TRBD2 for D (7 bases). V lost 0 bases, J lost 9 bases, and 12 bases lay in between. This CDR3 region has 14 residues. Germline V CDR1 and CDR2: SGHAT, FQNNGV.

The V gene is TRBV27, the J gene TRBJ1-5, with D unclear. V dropped 5 bases and J dropped 5 bases, with 16 bases sitting between them. Looked up from germline, CDR1 is MNHEY and CDR2 is SMNVEV (reference sequence). The CDR3 covers 15 residues. As DNA, the CDR3 is TGTGCCAGCAGTCCGGGTAGGCCGCGGGATCAGCCCCAGCATTTT. This translates into CASSPGRPRDQPQHF.

This clone was observed once. The chain carries TRBV18 and TRBJ1-1; D uncertain. Germline loops: CDR1 KGHSH, CDR2 LQKENI. This CDR3 contains 15 residues. With 6 bases removed from V and 4 bases from J, the gap between germline ends came to 18 bases. CDR3: CASSLRPGAGTEAFF. CDR3 DNA: TGTGCCAGCTCGCTTCGACCGGGAGCGGGCACTGAAGCTTTCTTT.

The chain carries TRBV7-6 and TRBJ2-2; D possibly corresponds to TRBD1 (5 bases). CDR3 length equals 16 residues. Per the germline V gene, CDR1 is SGHVS and CDR2 is FNYEAQ. Trimming cost V 0 bases and J 5 bases, with 13 bases left between them. The CDR3 loop is CASSLAVGLGTGELFF. CDR3 nucleotides: TGTGCCAGCAGCTTAGCTGTGGGGCTGGGTACCGGGGAGCTGTTTTTT.